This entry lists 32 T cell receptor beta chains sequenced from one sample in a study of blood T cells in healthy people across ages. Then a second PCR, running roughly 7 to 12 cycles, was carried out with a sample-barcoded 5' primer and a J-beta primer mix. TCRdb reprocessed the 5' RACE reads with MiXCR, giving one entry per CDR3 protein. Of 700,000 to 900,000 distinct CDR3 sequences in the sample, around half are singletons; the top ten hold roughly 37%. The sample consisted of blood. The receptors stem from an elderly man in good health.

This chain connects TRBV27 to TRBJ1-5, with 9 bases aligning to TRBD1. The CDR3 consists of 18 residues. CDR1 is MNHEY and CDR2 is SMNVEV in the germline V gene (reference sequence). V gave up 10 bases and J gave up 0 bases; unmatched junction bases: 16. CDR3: CATRDRVGAPYSNQPQHF. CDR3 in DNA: TGTGCCACCAGGGACAGGGTTGGGGCCCCATATAGCAATCAGCCCCAGCATTTT.

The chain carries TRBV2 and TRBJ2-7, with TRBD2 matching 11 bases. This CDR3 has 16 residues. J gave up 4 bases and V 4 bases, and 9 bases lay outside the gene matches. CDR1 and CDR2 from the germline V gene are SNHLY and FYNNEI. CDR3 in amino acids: CASSGGWGLAEYEQYF. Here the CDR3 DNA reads TGTGCCAGCAGTGGCGGGTGGGGACTAGCGGAATACGAGCAGTACTTC.

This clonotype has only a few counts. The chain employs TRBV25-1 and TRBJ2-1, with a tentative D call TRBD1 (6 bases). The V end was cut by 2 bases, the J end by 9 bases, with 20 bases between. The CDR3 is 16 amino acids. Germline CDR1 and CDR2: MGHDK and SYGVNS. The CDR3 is CASSELGGVNAAEQFF. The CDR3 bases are TGTGCCAGCAGTGAACTAGGGGGAGTAAACGCGGCTGAGCAGTTCTTC.

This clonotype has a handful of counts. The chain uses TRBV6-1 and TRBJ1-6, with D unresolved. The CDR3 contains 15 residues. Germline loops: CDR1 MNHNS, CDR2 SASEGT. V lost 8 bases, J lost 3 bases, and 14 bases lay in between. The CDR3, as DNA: TGTGCCAGCGGCTTGCGAGTCGGCTATAATTCACCCCTCCACTTT. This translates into CASGLRVGYNSPLHF.

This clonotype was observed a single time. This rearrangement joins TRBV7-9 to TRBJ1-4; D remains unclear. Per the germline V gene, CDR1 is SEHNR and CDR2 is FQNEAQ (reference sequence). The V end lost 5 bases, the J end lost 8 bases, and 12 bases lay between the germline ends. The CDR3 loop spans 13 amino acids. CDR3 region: CASSSRGKEKLFF. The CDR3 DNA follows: TGTGCCAGCAGCAGTCGGGGAAAGGAAAAACTGTTTTTT.

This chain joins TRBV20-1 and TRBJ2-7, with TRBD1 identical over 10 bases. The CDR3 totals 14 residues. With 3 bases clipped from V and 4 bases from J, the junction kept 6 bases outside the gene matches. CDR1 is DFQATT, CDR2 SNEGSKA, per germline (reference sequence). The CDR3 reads CSARAGQGFYEQYF. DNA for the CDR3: TGCAGTGCTAGGGCGGGACAGGGGTTTTACGAGCAGTACTTC.

For the CDR3, the DNA is TGCAGTGCTAGAGATCTAGCGGGATACTACGAGCAGTACTTC. Protein: CSARDLAGYYEQYF. The chain uses TRBV20-1 and TRBJ2-7, with 9 bases identical to TRBD2. The CDR3 sequence is 14 residues long. Germline V gene sequence: CDR1 DFQATT, CDR2 SNEGSKA (reference sequence). With V trimmed by 0 bases and J by 3 bases, 3 bases remained unmatched.

This CDR3 is CASTAAGLSYNEQFF. The CDR3 DNA reads TGTGCCAGCACCGCGGCAGGATTATCCTACAATGAGCAGTTCTTC. The rearrangement links TRBV5-4 to TRBJ2-1; D gene uncertain. The germline V and J ends were trimmed by 6 bases and 1 base, with 14 bases remaining between them. In germline, CDR1 is SGHNT, CDR2 YYREEE (reference sequence). The CDR3 spans 15 residues.

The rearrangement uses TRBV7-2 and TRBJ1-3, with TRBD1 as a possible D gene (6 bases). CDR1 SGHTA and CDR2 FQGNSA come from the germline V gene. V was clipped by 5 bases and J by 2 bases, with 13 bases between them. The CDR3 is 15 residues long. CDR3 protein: CASSLDRSPGNTIYF. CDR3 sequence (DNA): TGTGCCAGCAGCCTAGACAGGTCCCCTGGAAACACCATATATTTT.

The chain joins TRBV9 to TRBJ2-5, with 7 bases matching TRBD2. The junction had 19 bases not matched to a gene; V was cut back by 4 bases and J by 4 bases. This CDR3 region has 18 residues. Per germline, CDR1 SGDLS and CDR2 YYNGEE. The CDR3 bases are TGTGCCAGCAGCCCGGGGGGATTCATGGGGAATGTACGAGAGACCCAGTACTTC. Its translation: CASSPGGFMGNVRETQYF.

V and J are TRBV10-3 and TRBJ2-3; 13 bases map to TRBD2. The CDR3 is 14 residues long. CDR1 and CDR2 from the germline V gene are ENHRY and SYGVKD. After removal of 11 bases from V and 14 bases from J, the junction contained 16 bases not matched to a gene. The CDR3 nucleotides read TGTGCCGTGGGGACTAGCGGGGAACCCAGCTACGCGTATTTT. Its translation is CAVGTSGEPSYAYF.

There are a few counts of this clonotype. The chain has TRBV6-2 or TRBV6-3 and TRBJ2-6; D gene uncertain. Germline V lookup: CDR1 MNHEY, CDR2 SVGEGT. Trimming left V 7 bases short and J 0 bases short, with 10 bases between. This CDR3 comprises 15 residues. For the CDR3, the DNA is TGTGCCAGCACTGCCAGTGGCTCTGGGGCCAACGTCCTGACTTTC. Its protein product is CASTASGSGANVLTF.

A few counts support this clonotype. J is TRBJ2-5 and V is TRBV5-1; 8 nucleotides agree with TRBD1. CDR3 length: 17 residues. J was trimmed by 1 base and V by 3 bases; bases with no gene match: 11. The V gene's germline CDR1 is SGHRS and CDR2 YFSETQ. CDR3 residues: CASSWGDHTGGQETQYF. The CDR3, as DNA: TGCGCCAGCAGCTGGGGGGACCATACAGGGGGCCAAGAGACCCAGTACTTC.

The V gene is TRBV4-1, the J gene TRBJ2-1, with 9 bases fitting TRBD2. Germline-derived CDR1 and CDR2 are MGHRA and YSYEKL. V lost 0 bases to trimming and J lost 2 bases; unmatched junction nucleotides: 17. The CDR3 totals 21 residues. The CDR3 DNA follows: TGCGCCAGCAGCCAAGAAGCCGTGAGTAGCGGGAGACTCGTCCCCTACAATGAGCAGTTCTTC. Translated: CASSQEAVSSGRLVPYNEQFF.

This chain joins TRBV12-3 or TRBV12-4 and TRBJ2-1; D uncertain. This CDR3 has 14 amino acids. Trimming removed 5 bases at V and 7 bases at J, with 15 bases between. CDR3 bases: TGTGCCAGCAGTCGTCCCGGGTCCCAAAATGAGCAGTTCTTC. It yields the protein CASSRPGSQNEQFF.

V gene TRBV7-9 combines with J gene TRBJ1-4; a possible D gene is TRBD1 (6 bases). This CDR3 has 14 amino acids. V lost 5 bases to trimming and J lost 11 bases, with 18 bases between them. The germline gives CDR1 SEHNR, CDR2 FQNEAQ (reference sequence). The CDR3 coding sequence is TGTGCCAGCAGCCCGGGGCTGGCAGGGGATAAACTGTTTTTT. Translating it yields CASSPGLAGDKLFF.

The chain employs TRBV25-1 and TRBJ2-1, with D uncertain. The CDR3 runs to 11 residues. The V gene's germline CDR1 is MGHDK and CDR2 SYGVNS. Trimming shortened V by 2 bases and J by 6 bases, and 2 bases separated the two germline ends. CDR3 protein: CASSEVNEQFF. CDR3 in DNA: TGTGCCAGCAGTGAAGTCAATGAGCAGTTCTTC.

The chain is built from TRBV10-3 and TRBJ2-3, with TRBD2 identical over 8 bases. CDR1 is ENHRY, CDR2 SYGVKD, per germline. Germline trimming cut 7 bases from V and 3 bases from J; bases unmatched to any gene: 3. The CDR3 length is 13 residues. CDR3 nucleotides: TGTGCCATCACGAGCGGGGGAACAGATACGCAGTATTTT. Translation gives CAITSGGTDTQYF.

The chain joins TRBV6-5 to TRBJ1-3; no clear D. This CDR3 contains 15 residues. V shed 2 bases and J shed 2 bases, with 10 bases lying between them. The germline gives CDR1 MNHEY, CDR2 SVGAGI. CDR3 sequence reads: CASSYQVPPGNTIYF. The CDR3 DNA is TGTGCCAGCAGTTACCAGGTCCCCCCTGGAAACACCATATATTTT.

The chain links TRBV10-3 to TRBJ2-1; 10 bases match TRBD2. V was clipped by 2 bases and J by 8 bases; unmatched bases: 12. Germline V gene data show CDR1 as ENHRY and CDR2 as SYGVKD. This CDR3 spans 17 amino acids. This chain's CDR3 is CAISERVSGGNGDEQFF. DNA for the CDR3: TGTGCCATCAGTGAGAGGGTTAGCGGGGGGAACGGTGATGAGCAGTTCTTC.

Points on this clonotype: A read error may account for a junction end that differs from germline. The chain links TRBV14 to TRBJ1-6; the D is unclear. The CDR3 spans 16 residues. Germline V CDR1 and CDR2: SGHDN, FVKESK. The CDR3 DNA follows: TGTGCCAGCAGTCCAAGAATGGTCTCCAATAATTCACCCCTCCACTTT. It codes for CASSPRMVSNNSPLHF.

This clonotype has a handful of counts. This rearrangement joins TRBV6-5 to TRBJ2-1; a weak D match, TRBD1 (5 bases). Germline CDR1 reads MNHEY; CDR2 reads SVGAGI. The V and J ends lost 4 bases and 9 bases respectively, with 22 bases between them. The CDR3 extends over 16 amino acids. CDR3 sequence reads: CASSFGAAVGHSEQFF. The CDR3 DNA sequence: TGTGCCAGCAGTTTCGGAGCAGCAGTCGGACATTCTGAGCAGTTCTTC.

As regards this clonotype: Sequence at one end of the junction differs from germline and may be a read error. CDR3 sequence reads: CVSSVLGGSEQFF. CDR3 DNA: TGTGTCAGCAGTGTATTGGGGGGTAGTGAGCAGTTCTTC. The chain uses TRBV12-3 or TRBV12-4 and TRBJ2-1, with D possibly being TRBD2 (6 bases). This CDR3 comprises 13 residues.

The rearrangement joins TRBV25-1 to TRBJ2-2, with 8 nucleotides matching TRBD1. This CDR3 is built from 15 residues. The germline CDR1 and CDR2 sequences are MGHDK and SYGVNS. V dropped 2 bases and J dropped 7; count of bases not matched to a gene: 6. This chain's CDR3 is CASSENRGVSGELFF. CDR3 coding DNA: TGTGCCAGCAGTGAAAACAGGGGGGTGAGCGGGGAGCTGTTTTTT.

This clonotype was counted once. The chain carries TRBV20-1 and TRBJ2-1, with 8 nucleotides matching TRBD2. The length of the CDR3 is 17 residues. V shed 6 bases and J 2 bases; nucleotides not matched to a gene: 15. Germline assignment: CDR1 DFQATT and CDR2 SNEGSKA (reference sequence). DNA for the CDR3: TGCAGTGCCCCAGCGGGAGAAACATCCGTGGCCTACAATGAGCAGTTCTTC. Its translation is CSAPAGETSVAYNEQFF.

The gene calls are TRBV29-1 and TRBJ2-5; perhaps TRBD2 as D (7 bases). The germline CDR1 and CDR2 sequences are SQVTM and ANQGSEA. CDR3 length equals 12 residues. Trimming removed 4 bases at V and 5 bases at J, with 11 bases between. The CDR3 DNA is TGCAGCGTTGTGGGGGGGCTCGAGACCCAGTACTTC. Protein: CSVVGGLETQYF.

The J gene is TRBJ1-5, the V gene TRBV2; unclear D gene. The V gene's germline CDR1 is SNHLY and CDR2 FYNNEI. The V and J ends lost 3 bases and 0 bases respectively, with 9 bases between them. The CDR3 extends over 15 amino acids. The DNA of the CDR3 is TGTGCCAGCAGTGAGTTCAGGAATAGCAATCAGCCCCAGCATTTT. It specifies CASSEFRNSNQPQHF.

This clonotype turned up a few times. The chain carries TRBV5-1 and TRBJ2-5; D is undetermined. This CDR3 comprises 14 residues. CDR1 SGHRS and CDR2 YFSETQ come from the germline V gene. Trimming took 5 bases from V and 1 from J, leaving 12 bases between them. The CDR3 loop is CASSPLRSQETQYF. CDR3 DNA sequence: TGCGCCAGCAGTCCACTCAGGAGCCAAGAGACCCAGTACTTC. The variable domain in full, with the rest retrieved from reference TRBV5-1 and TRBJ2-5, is KAGVTQTPRYLIKTRGQQVTLSCSPISGHRSVSWYQQTPGQGLQFLFEYFSETQRNKGNFPGRFSGRQFSNSRSEMNVSTLELGDSALYLCASSPLRSQETQYFGPGTRLLVL.

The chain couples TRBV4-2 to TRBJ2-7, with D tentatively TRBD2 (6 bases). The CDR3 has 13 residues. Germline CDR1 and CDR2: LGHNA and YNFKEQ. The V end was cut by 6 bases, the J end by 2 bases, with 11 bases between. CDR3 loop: CASSHSSAYEQYF. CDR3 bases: TGTGCCAGCAGTCACTCTAGCGCCTACGAGCAGTACTTC.

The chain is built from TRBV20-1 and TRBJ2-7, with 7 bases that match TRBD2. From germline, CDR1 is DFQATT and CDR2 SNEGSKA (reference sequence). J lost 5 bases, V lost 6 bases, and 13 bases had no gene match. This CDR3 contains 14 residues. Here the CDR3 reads CSALGGGISDEQYF. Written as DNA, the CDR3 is TGCAGTGCCCTTGGGGGGGGGATCTCAGACGAGCAGTACTTC.

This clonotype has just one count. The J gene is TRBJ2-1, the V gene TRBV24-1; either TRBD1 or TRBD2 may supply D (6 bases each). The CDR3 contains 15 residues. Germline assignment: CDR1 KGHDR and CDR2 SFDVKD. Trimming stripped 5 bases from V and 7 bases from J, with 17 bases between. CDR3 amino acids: CATSGGGPPGNEQFF. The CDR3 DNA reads TGTGCCACCAGTGGAGGGGGGCCCCCGGGTAATGAGCAGTTCTTC.

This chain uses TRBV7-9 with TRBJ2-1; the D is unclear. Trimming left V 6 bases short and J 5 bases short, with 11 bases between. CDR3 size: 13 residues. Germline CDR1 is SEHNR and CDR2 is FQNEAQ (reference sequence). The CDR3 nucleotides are TGTGCCAGCAGGAGCGAAGTCGACAATGAGCAGTTCTTC. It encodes CASRSEVDNEQFF. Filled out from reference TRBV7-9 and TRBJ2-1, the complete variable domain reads DTGVSQNPRHKITKRGQNVTFRCDPISEHNRLYWYRQTLGQGPEFLTYFQNEAQLEKSRLLSDRFSAERPKGSFSTLEIQRTEQGDSAMYLCASRSEVDNEQFFGPGTRLTVL.